The clone carrying this T cell receptor (beta chain) was detected many times. This CDR3 has 15 amino acids. The germline V gene encodes CDR1 SGHRS and CDR2 YFSETQ. V lost 4 bases, J lost 0 bases, and 8 bases lay in between. The CDR3 regions of TCR beta were amplified from RNA transcripts. Primed by the HTBI set, a first-round RT-PCR was run on the TCR CDR3. TCRdb re-called the multiplex PCR reads through MiXCR, storing one row per CDR3 protein. The sample holds 690,000 or so distinct CDR3 sequences, 18% seen once. This sample was taken from a study of T cells in Graves' hyperthyroidism and ophthalmopathy. Uncontrolled infection, other autoimmune disease, pregnancy or lactation disqualified patients from enrolment.

Sequencing was performed on blood. This rearrangement joins TRBV5-1 to TRBJ2-6; D is unresolved. The receptor comes from a woman in her 50s with Graves' hyperthyroidism that later progressed to Graves' ophthalmopathy. CDR3 DNA sequence: TGCGCCAGCAGCCGCGCCCTCTCTGGGGCCAACGTCCTGACTTTC. As protein: CASSRALSGANVLTF. Complete variable domain (other parts from reference TRBV5-1 and TRBJ2-6): KAGVTQTPRYLIKTRGQQVTLSCSPISGHRSVSWYQQTPGQGLQFLFEYFSETQRNKGNFPGRFSGRQFSNSRSEMNVSTLELGDSALYLCASSRALSGANVLTFGAGSRLTVL.